The T cell receptor beta chain described here comes from a study of blood T cell repertoires in COVID-19. Study context: COVID-19 samples, acute and convalescent, were from the United States, Italy and Spain. Nucleic acid was either cDNA or gDNA, and it came from T cells, B-cell-depleted T cells, or PBMCs.

In germline, CDR1 is MNHEY, CDR2 SVGEGT. The CDR3 is 16 amino acids. Unmatched junction bases numbered 9, after V lost 5 bases and J lost 1 base. In the original analysis: Researchers report that nucleated cell counts were estimated from reference gene primer amplification. Clones were sequenced by immunoSEQ multiplex PCR, and TCRdb holds only the in-frame ones, with some missing. V, J and clone size are those of that table, while D and trimming were read from the DNA. The sample lists a few hundred thousand clones, roughly 85% occurring once. The source is a woman younger than 30 with acute or convalescent COVID-19. Material: peripheral blood. The rearrangement uses TRBV6-2 or TRBV6-3 and TRBJ2-3; TRBD2 aligns across 7 bases. The CDR3 is CASSVAGPPGTDTQYF. The CDR3 nucleotides are TGTGCCAGCAGTGTAGCGGGCCCACCGGGCACAGATACGCAGTATTTT.